A selection of T cell receptor beta chains follows, all from one sample in a study of blood T cell repertoires in COVID-19. Libraries were prepared by immunoSEQ multiplex PCR; TCRdb keeps only in-frame clonotypes and omits some of them. This sample yields 200,000 to 250,000 clones, of which 60% to 85% are seen a single time; 5.5% belongs to the top ten. Material for sequencing was peripheral blood. Every receptor here comes from a woman in her 70s with acute or convalescent COVID-19. Each CDR3 is given with its conserved first and last residue. A D gene is named only where the DNA matches it firmly.

. | TRBJ1-1 | TRBV6-5 | 15 | TGTGCCAGCAGCCCGCGGGACCAGGGTAAGGCTGAAGCTTTCTTT | CASSPRDQGKAEAFF
. | TRBJ1-2 | TRBV11-2 | 13 | TGTGCCAGCAGCCTCCAGGCCAGCTATGGCTACACCTTC | CASSLQASYGYTF
TRBD2 | TRBJ2-5 | TRBV19 | 13 | TGTGCCACGCGGGGGGCAGGGTTTAAGACCCAGTACTTC | CATRGAGFKTQYF
. | TRBJ1-1 | TRBV11-2 | 17 | TGTGCCAGCAGCTTAGATTTGGGCATTGTGGAGGACACTGAAGCTTTCTTT | CASSLDLGIVEDTEAFF
TRBD1 | TRBJ1-2 | TRBV29-1 | 17 | TGCAGCACCGACCCCGGCGGAGGGGGCTCCCTGGACTATGGCTACACCTTC | CSTDPGGGGSLDYGYTF
. | TRBJ1-5 | TRBV6-2/TRBV6-3 | 14 | TGTGCCAGCAGTTACTCGGGAGGAAATCAGCCCCAGCATTTT | CASSYSGGNQPQHF
TRBD2 | TRBJ2-1 | TRBV24-1 | 14 | TGTGCCACCAGTAAAGCGGGAGTGGTGAATGAGCAGTTCTTC | CATSKAGVVNEQFF
TRBD1 | TRBJ1-1 | TRBV28 | 14 | TGTGCCAGCAGTTTATTGGGCAGGGGGTCGGAGGCTTTCTTT | CASSLLGRGSEAFF
TRBD1 | TRBJ2-2 | TRBV5-5 | 14 | TGTGCCAGCAGCTGGCAGGGGGACACCGGGGAGCTGTTTTTT | CASSWQGDTGELFF
. | TRBJ2-7 | TRBV24-1 | 13 | TGTGCCACCAGTGATGTCTCCTTCGGGGGGCAGTACTTC | CATSDVSFGGQYF
. | TRBJ2-2 | TRBV11-2 | 15 | TGTGCCAGCAGCCACAGGGTTTATGGCACCGGGGAGCTGTTTTTT | CASSHRVYGTGELFF
TRBD1 | TRBJ1-1 | TRBV19 | 13 | TGTGCCAGTAGCCCCCAGGGGGCTGGGGAAGCTTTCTTT | CASSPQGAGEAFF
. | TRBJ2-1 | TRBV19 | 15 | TGTGCCAGTAGCATCGACAGGAGCTCCTACAATGAGCAGTTCTTC | CASSIDRSSYNEQFF